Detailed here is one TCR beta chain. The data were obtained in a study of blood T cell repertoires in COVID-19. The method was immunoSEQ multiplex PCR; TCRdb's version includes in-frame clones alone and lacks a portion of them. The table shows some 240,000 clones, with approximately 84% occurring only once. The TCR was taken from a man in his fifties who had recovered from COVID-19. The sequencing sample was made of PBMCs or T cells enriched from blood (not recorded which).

Here the CDR3 DNA reads TGCGCCAGCAGCTCCACCCCGGGACAGGGCGATGGCTACACCTTC. It specifies CASSSTPGQGDGYTF. V is TRBV5-1 and J is TRBJ1-2; 9 bases are shared with TRBD1. The CDR3 runs 15 residues. Trimming cost V 3 bases and J 6 bases; bases outside gene matches: 9. Germline CDR1 reads SGHRS; CDR2 reads YFSETQ.